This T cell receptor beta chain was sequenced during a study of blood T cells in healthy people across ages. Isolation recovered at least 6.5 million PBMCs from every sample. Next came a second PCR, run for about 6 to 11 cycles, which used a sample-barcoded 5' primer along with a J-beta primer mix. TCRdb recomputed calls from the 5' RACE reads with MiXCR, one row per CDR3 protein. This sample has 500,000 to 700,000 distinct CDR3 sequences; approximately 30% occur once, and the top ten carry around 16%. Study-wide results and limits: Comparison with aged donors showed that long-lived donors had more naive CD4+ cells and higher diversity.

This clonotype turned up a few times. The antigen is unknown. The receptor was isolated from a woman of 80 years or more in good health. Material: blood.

CDR3 sequence reads: CASSQIAGTYEQYF. The CDR3 DNA reads TGTGCCAGCAGCCAAATAGCGGGAACCTACGAGCAGTACTTC. This chain joins TRBV7-2 and TRBJ2-7; TRBD2 agrees at 8 bases. Germline V CDR1 and CDR2: SGHTA, FQGNSA. This CDR3 is 14 amino acids long. V gave up 5 bases and J gave up 2 bases; unmatched junction bases: 5.